These T cell receptor beta chains were read from a single sample in a study of blood T cell repertoires in COVID-19. The repertoire was sequenced with immunoSEQ multiplex PCR; TCRdb's copy has only in-frame clones and lacks some. In the table there are a few hundred thousand clones, approximately 80% of which are singletons. Material: peripheral blood. The receptors originated from a woman aged 35 to 49 who had recovered from COVID-19. Each CDR3 is given with its conserved first and last residue. D genes are given only for firm matches. Clone sizes are given selectively: once, few, many, or a class where the clone is expanded.

abundance,d_gene,v_gene,j_gene,CDR3nt,CDR3aa
.,TRBD1,TRBV7-8,TRBJ1-1,TGTGCCAGCAGCTTAACAGGGGCGAGAACTGAAGCTTTCTTT,CASSLTGARTEAFF
.,.,TRBV29-1,TRBJ1-1,TGCAGCGTGAGTTCACAGGTTGAAGCTTTCTTT,CSVSSQVEAFF
.,.,TRBV11-2,TRBJ1-1,TGTGCCAGCAGCTTGGGAGAGTACACTGAAGCTTTCTTT,CASSLGEYTEAFF
.,.,TRBV5-1,TRBJ1-1,TGCGCCAGCAGCTTGATGGCGGTATCGAACACTGAAGCTTTCTTT,CASSLMAVSNTEAFF
.,.,TRBV9,TRBJ1-6,TGTGCCAGCAGCGACCCTAGGGGTGCTTCACCCCTCCACTTT,CASSDPRGASPLHF
once,.,TRBV7-7,TRBJ2-5,TGTGCTAGCAGCTTATCCAGCCAAGAGACCCAGTACTTC,CASSLSSQETQYF
.,.,TRBV9,TRBJ1-1,TGTGCCAGCTCCGACGGGGGAAGTAACACTGAAGCTTTCTTT,CASSDGGSNTEAFF
.,.,TRBV2,TRBJ2-3,TGTGCCAGCAGTGAATTCCGTGGCAGGGACTCAAGCACAGATACGCAGTATTTT,CASSEFRGRDSSTDTQYF
.,TRBD1,TRBV2,TRBJ1-5,TGTGCCAGCAGCCCCGGGACAGGGGGACCTCATCAGCCCCAGCATTTT,CASSPGTGGPHQPQHF
.,TRBD1,TRBV9,TRBJ1-6,TGTGCCAGCAGCGCCGACAGGGGTAATTCACCCCTCCACTTT,CASSADRGNSPLHF
few,TRBD2,TRBV9,TRBJ2-3,TGTGCCAGCAGCGTATTAGGCGGGGGGGGAAGAGATACGCAGTATTTT,CASSVLGGGGRDTQYF
.,.,TRBV12-3/TRBV12-4,TRBJ1-1,TGTGCCAGCAGTTTGTTAACTCGCACTGAAGCTTTCTTT,CASSLLTRTEAFF
.,.,TRBV18,TRBJ2-3,TGTGCCAGCAAGGACAGAACTCGCACAGATACGCAGTATTTT,CASKDRTRTDTQYF
.,.,TRBV18,TRBJ2-7,TGTGCCAGCTCACGGGGCCAGGAGACCTACGAGCAGTACTTC,CASSRGQETYEQYF
once,TRBD1,TRBV7-2,TRBJ2-3,TGTGCCAGCAGCCATTACACGGGACAGGGTATCACAGATACGCAGTATTTT,CASSHYTGQGITDTQYF
.,TRBD2,TRBV6-2/TRBV6-3,TRBJ2-3,TGTGCCAGCAGCTCCCCTCCGGGACTAAACACAGATACGCAGTATTTT,CASSSPPGLNTDTQYF
many,.,TRBV5-8,TRBJ1-5,TGTGCCAGCAGCTTTGTTACCAATACAGACGGGACTACTAATCAGCCCCAGCATTTT,CASSFVTNTDGTTNQPQHF